This T cell receptor beta chain was recorded in a study of blood T cell repertoires in COVID-19. Study background: PBMCs, B-cell-depleted T cells, or T cells were the source of the cDNA or gDNA that made up the material.

This clone was counted once. The germline CDR1 and CDR2 sequences are SQVTM and ANQGSEA. Trimming removed 2 bases from V and 3 bases from J, with 17 bases in between. This CDR3 is built from 16 residues. Methods used by the authors: Researchers report that nucleated cell counts were estimated from reference gene primer amplification. Method: immunoSEQ multiplex PCR; TCRdb's copy keeps in-frame clones and lacks some. D and trimming were read from the DNA, whereas the V and J calls and clone size are those reported in that table. The table has roughly 200,000 clones, around 87% seen once. This sequence originates from a man in his forties or fifties with active or convalescent COVID-19. The source material was peripheral blood. The chain employs TRBV29-1 and TRBJ2-1, with D perhaps TRBD1 (6 bases). CDR3 region: CSVELAVGGHYNEQFF. For the CDR3, the DNA is TGCAGCGTTGAACTTGCGGTTGGGGGACACTACAATGAGCAGTTCTTC.